These 17 T cell receptor beta chains were all obtained from the same sample, sequenced in a study of cytomegalovirus exposure and HLA in healthy donors (dated by TCRdb to 2015 to 2018). Library preparation used the immunoSEQ multiplex PCR assay. A mixture of 60 forward primers for TCR Vbeta segments and 13 reverse primers for TCR Jbeta segments was used in the multiplex PCR. The clones in this table, taken by TCRdb from immuneACCESS, are in-frame only. Not every clone is retained; where verified, under half of the shortfall comes from an unresolved V gene, and the cause of the rest is unknown. The sample records some 95,000 clones, more than 60% of which are singletons. In total, the top ten clones hold about 7% of the sample. Sequencing used PBMCs. All receptors come from a man aged 45-60 years in good health and CMV-seropositive.

Here the CDR3 reads CASRTGPAAYEQYF. Written as DNA, the CDR3 is TGTGCCAGCAGGACAGGTCCGGCGGCATACGAGCAGTACTTC. The rearrangement links TRBV7-2 to TRBJ2-7, with D maybe TRBD1 (6 bases). Deletions cut 6 bases from V and 4 bases from J, with 16 bases between. CDR3 length equals 14 residues. Germline CDR1 and CDR2: SGHTA and FQGNSA. Drawing the rest from reference TRBV7-2 and TRBJ2-7, the complete variable domain is GAGVSQSPSNKVTEKGKDVELRCDPISGHTALYWYRQSLGQGLEFLIYFQGNSAPDKSGLPSDRFSAERTGGSVSTLTIQRTQQEDSAVYLCASRTGPAAYEQYFGPGTRLTVT.

The rearrangement joins TRBV7-9 to TRBJ2-7, with 7 bases matching TRBD1. This CDR3 region has 17 residues. Germline lookup yields CDR1 SEHNR and CDR2 FQNEAQ (reference sequence). V lost 2 bases, J lost 4 bases, and 14 bases stayed unmatched. The DNA for the CDR3 is TGTGCCAGCAGCTTAAGATCCGGGAAGGGGGCACGTTACGAGCAGTACTTC. This encodes CASSLRSGKGARYEQYF.

The chain combines TRBV28 with TRBJ2-6, with TRBD1 as a possible D gene (6 bases). The germline V gene has CDR1 MDHEN and CDR2 SYDVKM. V shed 11 bases and J shed 0 bases, with 8 bases lying between them. The CDR3 runs 13 residues. This chain's CDR3 is CAGTNSGANVLTF. DNA of the CDR3: TGTGCCGGGACAAACTCTGGGGCCAACGTCCTGACTTTC. The whole variable domain, filled in from reference TRBV28 and TRBJ2-6, reads DVKVTQSSRYLVKRTGEKVFLECVQDMDHENMFWYRQDPGLGLRLIYFSYDVKMKEKGDIPEGYSVSREKKERFSLILESASTNQTSMYLCAGTNSGANVLTFGAGSRLTVL.

The gene calls are TRBV7-2 and TRBJ1-5; D is ambiguous. CDR3 size: 13 residues. Germline V gene sequence: CDR1 SGHTA, CDR2 FQGNSA. V lost 0 bases to trimming and J lost 6 bases, with 6 bases between them. CDR3 sequence (DNA): TGTGCCAGCAGCTTAGCGTTCGGTCAGCCCCAGCATTTT. Protein product: CASSLAFGQPQHF.

V usage is TRBV19 and J usage is TRBJ1-5, with D possibly TRBD1 on 6 matching bases. Germline CDR1 and CDR2: LNHDA and SQIVND (reference sequence). The CDR3 consists of 14 residues. Trimming shortened V by 5 bases and J by 0 bases, and 8 bases separated the two germline ends. CDR3 sequence reads: CASSDRSSNQPQHF. CDR3 bases: TGTGCCAGTAGTGACAGGTCTAGCAATCAGCCCCAGCATTTT.

The chain recombines TRBV18 with TRBJ2-7, with 7 bases matching TRBD1. Germline CDR1 and CDR2: KGHSH and LQKENI. The trim removed 5 bases at V and 2 bases at J, leaving 6 bases unmatched. The CDR3 loop spans 14 amino acids. CDR3 region: CASSSGQLTYEQYF. The CDR3 DNA follows: TGTGCCAGCTCATCGGGACAGTTAACCTACGAGCAGTACTTC.

The V call is TRBV6-5, the J call TRBJ2-7, with D tentatively TRBD1 (5 bases). Trimming took 0 bases from V and 3 from J, leaving 15 bases between them. CDR1 MNHEY and CDR2 SVGAGI come from the germline V gene. CDR3 length: 16 amino acids. The CDR3 reads CASSYSIQAGHYEQYF. CDR3 sequence (DNA): TGTGCCAGCAGTTACTCGATCCAGGCAGGGCACTACGAGCAGTACTTC.

The chain has TRBV15 and TRBJ2-3; D may be TRBD2 (8 bases). Trimming took 3 bases from V and 7 from J, leaving 23 bases between them. The CDR3 extends over 17 amino acids. Germline assignment: CDR1 LNHNV and CDR2 YYDKDF (reference sequence). CDR3 in DNA: TGTGCCACCAGCAGCCCCCGGGAGGGGGCGCCGTTCAATACGCAGTATTTT. This gives the protein CATSSPREGAPFNTQYF.

This clone showed up just a few times. The V gene is TRBV6-6, the J gene TRBJ1-1; no definite D call. CDR1 is MNHNY and CDR2 is SVGAGI in the germline V gene (reference sequence). The CDR3 sequence is 14 residues long. V was cut by 4 bases and J by 1 base, with 10 bases left in between. DNA of the CDR3: TGTGCCAGCAGTTCCACCCCAGGGAACACTGAAGCTTTCTTT. It is translated as CASSSTPGNTEAFF.

The V call is TRBV2, the J call TRBJ1-3; D ambiguous. CDR1 is SNHLY, CDR2 FYNNEI, per germline. Deletions cut 8 bases from V and 0 bases from J, with 20 bases between. The CDR3 spans 17 residues. CDR3 in amino acids: CASAQNSLLSSGNTIYF. The CDR3 DNA sequence: TGTGCCAGCGCTCAGAACAGTTTATTAAGCTCTGGAAACACCATATATTTT.

This rearrangement joins TRBV29-1 to TRBJ1-1; 7 positions match TRBD1. The V gene end was trimmed by 7 bases and the J gene end by 3 bases; junction bases not matched to a gene: 5. Germline-derived CDR1 and CDR2 are SQVTM and ANQGSEA. The CDR3 is 12 amino acids. The CDR3 DNA follows: TGCAGCGCTAGGGACAGCCACACTGAAGCTTTCTTT. It is translated as CSARDSHTEAFF.

The rearrangement uses TRBV4-1 and TRBJ2-7, with D tentatively TRBD2 (5 bases). CDR3 length: 17 amino acids. CDR1 is MGHRA, CDR2 YSYEKL, per germline. The V end was cut by 1 base, the J end by 3 bases, with 19 bases between. The CDR3 DNA is TGCGCCAGCAGCCAAGTCATCCGGTCGGGGAAAGGCTACGAGCAGTACTTC. Translated, it gives CASSQVIRSGKGYEQYF.

V usage is TRBV6-5 and J usage is TRBJ1-2; 9 nucleotides line up with TRBD1. The germline V gene has CDR1 MNHEY and CDR2 SVGAGI. The CDR3 sequence is 14 residues long. V trimming: 4 bases; J trimming: 7 bases; junction bases outside the gene matches: 7. The CDR3 spells CASSWGQGVSGYTF. DNA for the CDR3: TGTGCCAGCAGTTGGGGACAGGGAGTATCTGGCTACACCTTC.

The chain recombines TRBV5-1 with TRBJ2-3, with 11 bases identical to TRBD2. This CDR3 has 17 amino acids. V gave up 1 base and J gave up 0 bases; unmatched junction bases: 4. Germline V gene sequence: CDR1 SGHRS, CDR2 YFSETQ. This CDR3 is CASSLTSGGPSTDTQYF. The CDR3 DNA reads TGCGCCAGCAGCTTGACTAGCGGGGGCCCTAGCACAGATACGCAGTATTTT.

V and J are TRBV5-8 and TRBJ2-3; D is uncertain. The germline V gene has CDR1 SGHTS and CDR2 YDEGEE. The CDR3 runs to 11 residues. V was cut by 7 bases and J by 9 bases, with 12 bases left in between. The CDR3 DNA follows: TGTGCCAGCCAGTACTTGAGGACGCAGTATTTT. Translation: CASQYLRTQYF.

CDR3 region: CASSLEQGRYEQYF. The CDR3 nucleotides are TGTGCCAGCAGCTTAGAACAGGGGCGATACGAGCAGTACTTC. The chain uses TRBV7-2 and TRBJ2-7; 7 nucleotides align to TRBD1. Losses at the gene ends were 1 base for V and 4 bases for J; bases not matched to a gene: 4. CDR3 length: 14 residues. Germline CDR1 SGHTA, CDR2 FQGNSA.

With respect to this clone: Sequence at one end of the junction differs from germline and may be a read error. The V call is TRBV13, the J call TRBJ1-6, with D possibly matching TRBD1 (5 bases). From germline, CDR1 is PRHDT and CDR2 FYEKMQ (reference sequence). The CDR3 is 16 residues long. For the CDR3, the DNA is TGTGCCAGCAGCTCAGAAAGGGGCAGGGTCGGTGTACCCCTCTACTTT. As protein: CASSSERGRVGVPLYF. Variable domain in full (rest from reference TRBV13 and TRBJ1-6): AAGVIQSPRHLIKEKRETATLKCYPIPRHDTVYWYQQGPGQDPQFLISFYEKMQSDKGSIPDRFSAQQFSDYHSELNMSSLELGDSALYFCASSSERGRVGVPLYFGNGTRLTVT.